This T cell receptor (beta chain) was sequenced in a study of OX40 agonist ivuxolimab in advanced cancers. The wider study: Cancers in dose escalation were hepatocellular, melanoma, renal cell and head and neck. Overall study results and limits: At doses 0.1 to 3.0 mg/kg, CD4+ and CD8+ clones expanded.

As regards this clone: Its antigen is as yet unknown.

Here immunoSEQ multiplex PCR was the method, and the copy in TCRdb shows in-frame clones only, minus some. The sample contains 45,000 or so clones, about nine tenths of which appear only once. Patients were excluded for autoimmune disease history or systemic immunosuppression. The specimen comprised CD4+ or CD8+ T cells sorted from blood, sampled in a trial of the OX40 agonist ivuxolimab. The origin of this receptor is an adult with an advanced solid tumor such as melanoma, head and neck, liver or kidney cancer.

The DNA for the CDR3 is TGTGCCAGCAGCCCCAGGGTGACATACGAGCAGTACTTC. Residues: CASSPRVTYEQYF. This chain joins TRBV5-6 and TRBJ2-7; tentative D call: TRBD1 (5 bases). The germline gives CDR1 SGHDT, CDR2 YYEEEE. V was trimmed by 4 bases and J by 4 bases, leaving 12 bases between them. CDR3 length: 13 amino acids.